The 16 T cell receptor beta chains given below trace back to one sample, sequenced in a study of CD8 T cells in Susac syndrome. Reverse transcription of roughly 0.45 to 1 ug RNA used random hexamers. TCRdb independently ran MiXCR on the immunoSEQ multiplex PCR reads; one entry per CDR3 protein. Here the sample spans 250,000 to 300,000 distinct CDR3 sequences, roughly 84% being singletons. Sequenced input: CD8+ T cells from PBMCs. These receptors all stem from a human donor with multiple sclerosis.

This clonotype came up once. This sequence joins TRBV5-1 and TRBJ2-7; 9 bases fit TRBD1. Germline CDR1 and CDR2: SGHRS and YFSETQ. V was clipped by 0 bases and J by 2 bases; unmatched bases: 6. The length of the CDR3 is 16 residues. CDR3 sequence reads: CASSLGGQGTAYEQYF. In DNA form, the CDR3 reads TGCGCCAGCAGCTTGGGCGGACAGGGGACCGCCTACGAGCAGTACTTC.

This chain connects TRBV5-4 to TRBJ2-7, with 8 bases lining up with TRBD1. Germline CDR1 and CDR2: SGHNT and YYREEE (reference sequence). Trimming at V came to 4 bases and at J to 5 bases, leaving 20 bases not matched to a gene. The CDR3 length is 18 residues. In nucleotides, the CDR3 is TGTGCCAGCAGCCATCTCCTGCACCGGACAGGGAGAATGGACGAGCAGTACTTC. Protein: CASSHLLHRTGRMDEQYF.

The chain uses TRBV28 and TRBJ2-5; tentative D call: TRBD1 (5 bases). V lost 4 bases to trimming and J lost 0 bases, with 12 bases between them. The CDR3 spans 15 residues. Germline values: CDR1 MDHEN, CDR2 SYDVKM. The CDR3 sequence is CASSWDPDNQETQYF. The DNA of the CDR3 is TGTGCCAGCAGTTGGGATCCGGACAACCAAGAGACCCAGTACTTC.

The rearrangement joins TRBV20-1 to TRBJ1-1; 7 nucleotides line up with TRBD1. Germline V gene sequence: CDR1 DFQATT, CDR2 SNEGSKA (reference sequence). This CDR3 has 14 residues. Unmatched junction bases numbered 6, after V lost 2 bases and J lost 3 bases. CDR3 residues: CSARSGQEYTEAFF. The CDR3 region has the DNA TGCAGTGCTAGATCCGGACAGGAGTACACTGAAGCTTTCTTT.

CDR3 protein: CSVQDRGPGGYTF. The CDR3 nucleotides are TGCAGCGTTCAGGACAGGGGGCCTGGTGGCTACACCTTC. This rearrangement joins TRBV29-1 to TRBJ1-2, with 11 bases aligning to TRBD1. The CDR3 is 13 amino acids. Germline assignment: CDR1 SQVTM and CDR2 ANQGSEA. V lost 5 bases to trimming and J lost 7 bases; unmatched junction nucleotides: 6.

J is TRBJ2-3 and V is TRBV7-9, with 11 bases aligning to TRBD1. Germline values: CDR1 SEHNR, CDR2 FQNEAQ (reference sequence). The V and J ends lost 4 bases and 3 bases, in that order; junction bases with no gene match: 6. This CDR3 comprises 16 residues. The CDR3 DNA reads TGTGCCAGCAGCTCCGCCCGGGACAGGGGGACAGATACGCAGTATTTT. It yields the protein CASSSARDRGTDTQYF.

This chain uses TRBV29-1 with TRBJ2-5, with 8 positions matching TRBD1. Trimming at V came to 1 base and at J to 4 bases, leaving 14 bases not matched to a gene. Germline CDR1 is SQVTM and CDR2 is ANQGSEA. The CDR3 contains 17 residues. The CDR3 reads CSVEGISGRGRLETQYF. The CDR3, as DNA: TGCAGCGTTGAAGGCATTAGCGGCAGGGGGCGCTTAGAGACCCAGTACTTC.

Details on this clonotype: The DNA is left out, because the CDR3 cannot be placed on it with certainty; the CDR3 is given as TCRdb lists it. The CDR3 sequence: CASSSRDGLLKRNCFF. V and J are TRBV7-9 and TRBJ1-4; the DNA was not used to check the table's D call, TRBD1. CDR1 and CDR2 from the germline V gene are SEHNR and FQNEAQ (reference sequence). Including both end residues, the CDR3 is 16 amino acids long.

The chain carries TRBV20-1 and TRBJ2-4; D may be TRBD1 or TRBD2 (5 bases each). Trimming left V 6 bases short and J 0 bases short, with 15 bases between. The germline V gene has CDR1 DFQATT and CDR2 SNEGSKA (reference sequence). This CDR3 is built from 15 residues. The CDR3 bases are TGCAGTGCCTTCGGACGGGACCTAGCCAAAAACATTCAGTACTTC. Its translation is CSAFGRDLAKNIQYF.

This clonotype was picked up one time. The J gene is TRBJ2-1, the V gene TRBV9; D possibly corresponds to TRBD2 (6 bases). The V end lost 3 bases, the J end lost 1 base, and 20 bases lay between the germline ends. The CDR3 has 18 residues. Looked up from germline, CDR1 is SGDLS and CDR2 is YYNGEE. The CDR3 here is CASSEPRDSSRSYNEQFF. CDR3 in DNA: TGTGCCAGCAGCGAGCCCCGGGACTCCTCAAGGTCCTACAATGAGCAGTTCTTC.

V and J are TRBV5-5 and TRBJ2-2; 9 bases map to TRBD1. V lost 0 bases, J lost 0 bases, and 12 bases stayed unmatched. Germline V CDR1 and CDR2: SGHKS, YYEKEE (reference sequence). This CDR3 comprises 20 residues. The CDR3 nucleotides are TGTGCCAGCAGCTTGGAGGGGACAGGGCTAGAAGAGGCGAACACCGGGGAGCTGTTTTTT. It specifies CASSLEGTGLEEANTGELFF.

Concerning this clonotype: At one of its ends the junction is not consistent with the germline gene, which may arise from a read error. V and J are TRBV4-2 and TRBJ2-7; 7 nucleotides align to TRBD2. This CDR3 spans 15 amino acids. Germline CDR1 is LGHNA and CDR2 is YNFKEQ. In DNA, the CDR3 is TGTGCCAGCAGCCAAAGAGCGGGGCGGGACTACGGGCAGTACTTC. It encodes CASSQRAGRDYGQYF.

The rearrangement links TRBV4-1 to TRBJ2-1; the match to TRBD2 covers 9 bases. Per germline, CDR1 MGHRA and CDR2 YSYEKL. Germline trimming cut 0 bases from V and 10 bases from J; bases unmatched to any gene: 7. This CDR3 is 15 amino acids long. The CDR3 sequence is CASSQEAGGIGEQFF. The CDR3, as DNA: TGCGCCAGCAGCCAAGAGGCGGGAGGGATAGGGGAGCAGTTCTTC.

The chain is built from TRBV7-9 and TRBJ2-1; no clear D. Germline assignment: CDR1 SEHNR and CDR2 FQNEAQ (reference sequence). The CDR3 has 12 residues. Trimming took 6 bases from V and 10 from J, leaving 13 bases between them. CDR3 in amino acids: CASSWENREQFF. Written as DNA, the CDR3 is TGTGCCAGCAGTTGGGAAAACCGCGAGCAGTTCTTC.

The chain carries TRBV27 and TRBJ2-1; D perhaps matches TRBD2 (5 bases). This CDR3 is 14 amino acids long. Trimming stripped 4 bases from V and 7 bases from J, with 14 bases between. Germline V gene sequence: CDR1 MNHEY, CDR2 SMNVEV (reference sequence). DNA of the CDR3: TGTGCCAGCAGTTCGAAACTAGAGGGTAATGAGCAGTTCTTC. Translating it yields CASSSKLEGNEQFF.

This clonotype has just one count. The chain has TRBV19 and TRBJ2-2; a possible D gene is TRBD1 (6 bases). Germline CDR1 reads LNHDA; CDR2 reads SQIVND (reference sequence). Trimming removed 7 bases from V and 1 base from J, with 13 bases in between. The CDR3 has 15 residues. This CDR3 reads CASKDRALNTGELFF. The CDR3 DNA sequence: TGTGCCAGTAAGGACAGAGCTTTGAACACCGGGGAGCTGTTTTTT.